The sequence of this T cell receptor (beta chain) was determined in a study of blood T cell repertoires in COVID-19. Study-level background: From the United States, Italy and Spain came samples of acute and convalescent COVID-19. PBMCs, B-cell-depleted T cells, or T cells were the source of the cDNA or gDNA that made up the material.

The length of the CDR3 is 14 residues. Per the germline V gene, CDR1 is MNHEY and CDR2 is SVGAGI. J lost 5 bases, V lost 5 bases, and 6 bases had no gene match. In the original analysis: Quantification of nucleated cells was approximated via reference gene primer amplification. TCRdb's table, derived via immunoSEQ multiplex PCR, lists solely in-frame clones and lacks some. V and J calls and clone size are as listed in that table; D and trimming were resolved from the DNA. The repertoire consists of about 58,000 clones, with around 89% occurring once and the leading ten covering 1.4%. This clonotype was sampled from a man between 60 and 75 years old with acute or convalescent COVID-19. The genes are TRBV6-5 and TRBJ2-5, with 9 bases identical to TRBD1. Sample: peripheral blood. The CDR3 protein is CASSSGDRDETQYF. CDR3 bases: TGTGCCAGCAGTAGTGGGGACAGGGATGAGACCCAGTACTTC.